The 5 T cell receptor beta chains reported below all come from one sample, sequenced in a study of response to subunit inactivated influenza vaccine. TCRdb recomputed calls from the RT-PCR reads with MiXCR, one row per CDR3 protein. The data hold about 500,000 distinct CDR3 sequences, with roughly 7.6% observed a single time. Source: PBMCs from blood, taken less than 30 months after vaccination. Receptors were obtained from a man in his fifties or sixties who received an inactivated influenza vaccine.

The chain uses TRBV12-3 or TRBV12-4 and TRBJ2-1; 7 bases line up with TRBD1. Trimming took 4 bases from V and 15 from J; bases not matched to a gene: 18. The length of the CDR3 is 15 residues. CDR3 protein: CASSSSSPGTDGGFF. As DNA, the CDR3 is TGTGCCAGCAGTTCCTCCAGCCCCGGGACAGATGGGGGGTTCTTC.

This clonotype was picked up a small number of times. The chain combines TRBV28 with TRBJ2-3; D may correspond to TRBD1 or TRBD2 (6 bases each). Germline V gene lookup returns CDR1 MDHEN and CDR2 SYDVKM. This CDR3 spans 16 amino acids. Trimming stripped 4 bases from V and 4 bases from J, with 18 bases between. The CDR3 region is CASSSLAEGGPDTQYF. The CDR3 DNA reads TGTGCCAGCAGTTCCTTAGCGGAAGGGGGTCCAGATACGCAGTATTTT.

In this sample, this clonotype turned up many times. This chain uses TRBV12-3 or TRBV12-4 with TRBJ1-6; D gene uncertain. The V gene lost 6 bases and the J gene lost 5 bases, with 11 bases spanning the gap. The CDR3 has 14 residues. The CDR3 spells CASSSGGNNSPLHF. CDR3 nucleotides: TGTGCCAGCAGCTCTGGAGGAAATAATTCACCCCTCCACTTT.

A few counts support this clonotype. The genes are TRBV5-1 and TRBJ1-4, with D possibly matching TRBD1 (5 bases). Germline CDR1 and CDR2: SGHRS and YFSETQ. V lost 4 bases and J 4 bases, leaving 14 bases between the germline ends. This CDR3 spans 15 amino acids. The CDR3 sequence: CASSRDGTDNEKLFF. The CDR3 DNA is TGCGCCAGCAGCCGGGACGGGACGGATAATGAAAAACTGTTTTTT.

This clonotype was found many times. V is TRBV7-9 and J is TRBJ2-7, with D uncertain. Germline values: CDR1 SEHNR, CDR2 FQNEAQ (reference sequence). The CDR3 has 12 residues. V shed 4 bases and J shed 2 bases, with 6 bases lying between them. CDR3 loop: CASSSQAYEQYF. DNA of the CDR3: TGTGCCAGCAGCTCCCAGGCCTACGAGCAGTACTTC.